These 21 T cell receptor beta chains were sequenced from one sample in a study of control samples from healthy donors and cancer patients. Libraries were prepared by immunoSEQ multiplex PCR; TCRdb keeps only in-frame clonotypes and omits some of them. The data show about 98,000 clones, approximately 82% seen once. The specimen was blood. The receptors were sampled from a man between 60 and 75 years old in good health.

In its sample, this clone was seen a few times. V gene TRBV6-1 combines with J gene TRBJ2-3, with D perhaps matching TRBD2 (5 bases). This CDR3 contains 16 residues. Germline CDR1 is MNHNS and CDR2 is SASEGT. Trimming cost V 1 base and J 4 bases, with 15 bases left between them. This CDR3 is CASSEGGPSFPDTQYF. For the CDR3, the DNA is TGTGCCAGCAGTGAAGGCGGGCCTAGTTTTCCAGATACGCAGTATTTT.

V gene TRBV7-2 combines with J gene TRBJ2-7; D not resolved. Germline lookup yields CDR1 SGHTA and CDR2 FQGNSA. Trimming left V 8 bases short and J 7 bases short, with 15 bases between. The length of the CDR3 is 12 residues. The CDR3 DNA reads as TGTGCCAGCTCGTTTAATAATGGTGAGCAGTACTTC. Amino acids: CASSFNNGEQYF.

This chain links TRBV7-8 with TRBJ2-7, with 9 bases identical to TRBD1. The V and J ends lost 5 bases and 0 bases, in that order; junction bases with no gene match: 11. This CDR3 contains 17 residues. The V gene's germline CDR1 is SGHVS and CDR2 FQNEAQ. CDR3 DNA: TGTGCCAGCAGCCCCTATGGGTCGGGACAGGGCTCCTACGAGCAGTACTTC. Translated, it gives CASSPYGSGQGSYEQYF.

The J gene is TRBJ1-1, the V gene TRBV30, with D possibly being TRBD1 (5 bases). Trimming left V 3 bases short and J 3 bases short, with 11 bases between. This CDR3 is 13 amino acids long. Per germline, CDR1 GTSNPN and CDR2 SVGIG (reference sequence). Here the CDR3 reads CAWRSQVDTEAFF. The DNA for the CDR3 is TGTGCCTGGAGATCACAGGTAGACACTGAAGCTTTCTTT.

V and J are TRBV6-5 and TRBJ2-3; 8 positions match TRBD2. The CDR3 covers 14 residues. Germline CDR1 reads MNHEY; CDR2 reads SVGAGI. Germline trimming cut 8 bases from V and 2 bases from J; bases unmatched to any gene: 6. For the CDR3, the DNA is TGTGCCAGCTCCCGGGGGGGGTCCACAGATACGCAGTATTTT. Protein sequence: CASSRGGSTDTQYF.

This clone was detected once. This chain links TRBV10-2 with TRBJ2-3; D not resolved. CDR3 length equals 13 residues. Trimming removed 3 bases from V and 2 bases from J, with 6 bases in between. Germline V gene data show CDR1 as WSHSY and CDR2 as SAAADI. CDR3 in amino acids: CASSDPVTDTQYF. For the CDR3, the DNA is TGCGCCAGCAGTGACCCGGTCACAGATACGCAGTATTTT.

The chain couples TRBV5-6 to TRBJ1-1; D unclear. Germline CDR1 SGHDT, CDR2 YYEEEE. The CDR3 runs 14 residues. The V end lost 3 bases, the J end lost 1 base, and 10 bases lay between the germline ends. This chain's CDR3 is CASSSPQRNTEAFF. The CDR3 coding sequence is TGTGCCAGCAGCTCGCCGCAGAGGAACACTGAAGCTTTCTTT.

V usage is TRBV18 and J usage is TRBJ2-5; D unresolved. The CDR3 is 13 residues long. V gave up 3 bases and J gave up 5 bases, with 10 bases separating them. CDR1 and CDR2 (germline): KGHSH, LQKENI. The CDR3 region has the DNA TGTGCCAGCTCACCCATCTCTGGGGAGACCCAGTACTTC. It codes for CASSPISGETQYF.

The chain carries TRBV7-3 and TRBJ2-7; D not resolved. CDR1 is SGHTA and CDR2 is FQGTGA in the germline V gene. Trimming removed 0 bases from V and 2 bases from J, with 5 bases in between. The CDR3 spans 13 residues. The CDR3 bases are TGTGCCAGCAGCTTAACTAGCACCTACGAGCAGTACTTC. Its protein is CASSLTSTYEQYF.

CDR3 sequence (DNA): TGTGCCAGCAGCGCGGACAACCACAATGAGCAGTTCTTC. Amino acid sequence: CASSADNHNEQFF. The V gene is TRBV9, the J gene TRBJ2-1; a weak D match, TRBD1 (5 bases). The germline V and J ends were trimmed by 3 bases and 5 bases, with 9 bases remaining between them. The CDR3 has 13 amino acids. Germline values: CDR1 SGDLS, CDR2 YYNGEE.

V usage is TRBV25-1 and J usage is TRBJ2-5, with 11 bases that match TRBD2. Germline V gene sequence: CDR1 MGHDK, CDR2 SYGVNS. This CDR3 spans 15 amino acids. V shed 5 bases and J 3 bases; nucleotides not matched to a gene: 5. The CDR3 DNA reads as TGTGCCAGCAGTTCCACTAGCGGGGGTGAAGAGACCCAGTACTTC. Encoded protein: CASSSTSGGEETQYF. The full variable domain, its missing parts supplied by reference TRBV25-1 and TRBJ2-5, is EADIYQTPRYLVIGTGKKITLECSQTMGHDKMYWYQQDPGMELHLIHYSYGVNSTEKGDLSSESTVSRIRTEHFPLTLESARPSHTSQYLCASSSTSGGEETQYFGPGTRLLVL.

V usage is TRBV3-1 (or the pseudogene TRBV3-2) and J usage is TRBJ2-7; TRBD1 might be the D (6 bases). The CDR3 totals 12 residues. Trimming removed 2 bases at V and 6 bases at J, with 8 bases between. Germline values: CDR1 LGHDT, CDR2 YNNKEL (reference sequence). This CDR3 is CASSQTGSEQYF. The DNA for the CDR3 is TGTGCCAGCAGCCAAACAGGGAGCGAGCAGTACTTC.

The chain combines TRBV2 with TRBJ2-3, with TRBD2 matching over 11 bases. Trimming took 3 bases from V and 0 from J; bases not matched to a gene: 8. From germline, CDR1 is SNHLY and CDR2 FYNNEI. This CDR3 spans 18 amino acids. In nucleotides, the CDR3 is TGTGCCAGCAGTGAGGGGCTAGCGGGGGGCTCAAGCACAGATACGCAGTATTTT. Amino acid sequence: CASSEGLAGGSSTDTQYF.

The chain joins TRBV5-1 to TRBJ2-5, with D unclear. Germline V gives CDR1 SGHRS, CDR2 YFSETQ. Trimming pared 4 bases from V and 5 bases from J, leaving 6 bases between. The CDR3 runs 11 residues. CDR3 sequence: CASSPGETQYF. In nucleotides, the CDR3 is TGCGCCAGCAGCCCTGGGGAGACCCAGTACTTC.

This CDR3 reads CASSVQISDTQYF. The CDR3 coding sequence is TGTGCCAGCAGCGTCCAGATCTCAGATACGCAGTATTTT. The rearrangement links TRBV9 to TRBJ2-3; D remains ambiguous. The CDR3 consists of 13 residues. The V gene lost 2 bases and the J gene lost 4 bases, with 8 bases spanning the gap. CDR1 and CDR2 (germline): SGDLS, YYNGEE.

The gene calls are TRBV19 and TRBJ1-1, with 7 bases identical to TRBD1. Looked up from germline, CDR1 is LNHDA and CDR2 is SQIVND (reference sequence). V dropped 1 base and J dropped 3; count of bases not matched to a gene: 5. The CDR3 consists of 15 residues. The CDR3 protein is CASSIVGQPYTEAFF. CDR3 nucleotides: TGTGCCAGTAGTATAGTGGGACAGCCCTACACTGAAGCTTTCTTT.

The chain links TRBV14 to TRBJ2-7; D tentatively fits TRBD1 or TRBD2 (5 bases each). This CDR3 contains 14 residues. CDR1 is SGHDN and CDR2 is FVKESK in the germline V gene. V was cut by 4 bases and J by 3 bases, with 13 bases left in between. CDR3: CASSLGRIGYEQYF. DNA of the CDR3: TGTGCCAGCAGCCTGGGACGTATTGGCTACGAGCAGTACTTC.

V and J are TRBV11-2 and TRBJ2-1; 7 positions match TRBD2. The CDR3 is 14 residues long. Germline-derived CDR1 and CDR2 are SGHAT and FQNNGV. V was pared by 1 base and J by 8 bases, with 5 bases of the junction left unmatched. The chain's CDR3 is CASSLGGRGDEQFF. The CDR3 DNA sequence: TGTGCCAGCAGCTTAGGGGGGAGGGGTGATGAGCAGTTCTTC.

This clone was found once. The CDR3 DNA is TGTGCCACGGTGGACCGGGACAGGGACGGTAGTGGTGGCTACACCTTC. This translates into CATVDRDRDGSGGYTF. The chain employs TRBV2 and TRBJ1-2; 9 nucleotides align to TRBD1. The V gene's germline CDR1 is SNHLY and CDR2 FYNNEI. V gave up 10 bases and J gave up 7 bases; unmatched junction bases: 19. This CDR3 comprises 16 residues.

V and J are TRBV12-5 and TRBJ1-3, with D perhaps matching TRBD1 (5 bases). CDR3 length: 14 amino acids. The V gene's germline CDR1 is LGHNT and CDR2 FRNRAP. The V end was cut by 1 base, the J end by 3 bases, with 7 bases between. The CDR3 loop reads CASGLEGVGNTIYF. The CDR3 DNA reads TGTGCTAGTGGTTTGGAAGGGGTTGGAAACACCATATATTTT. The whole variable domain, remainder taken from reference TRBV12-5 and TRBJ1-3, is DARVTQTPRHKVTEMGQEVTMRCQPILGHNTVFWYRQTMMQGLELLAYFRNRAPLDDSGMPKDRFSAEMPDATLATLKIQPSEPRDSAVYFCASGLEGVGNTIYFGEGSWLTVV.

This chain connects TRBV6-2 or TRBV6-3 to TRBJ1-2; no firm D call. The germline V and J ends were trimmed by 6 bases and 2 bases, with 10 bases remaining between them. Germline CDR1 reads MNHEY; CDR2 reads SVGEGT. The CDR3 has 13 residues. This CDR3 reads CASSRAVNYGYTF. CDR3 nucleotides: TGTGCCAGCAGCCGGGCAGTGAACTATGGCTACACCTTC.